This paragraph covers one TCR beta chain sequence. Its antigen is unknown. Base qualities are missing; no much larger clone stands one base away. For sequencing, an Illumina HiSeq 1500 was employed. TCRdb's own reprocessing of the public reads used fastp at Q25 and MiXCR and kept productive beta chains. Each entry is one CDR3 protein sequence, shown with its most common DNA and genes. This sample is represented by about 490,000 distinct CDR3 sequences; approximately 26% of them were singletons. Of the sample, around 13% is held by the ten largest clones. From its cysteine to its phenylalanine, the CDR3 spans 11 amino acids. The kept DNA is CDR3 alone, 33 bases in frame from the first base. V is pared back by 4 bases and J by 8 bases, with 6 bases lying between the germline termini. CDR1 and CDR2 were assigned from the germline V gene (reference sequence) as LNHNV and YYDKDF. The sample belongs to a study of T cell repertoires in cytomegalovirus infection (dated by TCRdb to between 2017 and 2020). Background on the whole study: The HLA type of each donor mattered for the analysis, because public TCR beta signatures pointed to carriage of CMV infection along with the matching HLA type.

The investigation overall reported the following: In both this cohort and an independent cohort of more than 350 donors, the cumulative frequency of public TCR beta family members distinguished carriers of CMV infection plus the relevant HLA type. The ex vivo response was dominated by HLA-C-restricted CMV-specific TCR beta clonotypes, and the single most frequent clonotype in two of eight donors was supplied by these HLA-C-restricted clonotypes.

The chain is assembled from TRBV15 and TRBJ2-1; the D gene cannot be named for sure. The specimen sequenced was PBMCs. The source is a human donor in good health (CMV status not recorded). Some clones in this sample may be carry-over from other donors' samples. The CDR3 sequence is CATSTSDEQFF. The nucleotide sequence reads TGTGCCACCAGCACCTCTGATGAGCAGTTCTTC.